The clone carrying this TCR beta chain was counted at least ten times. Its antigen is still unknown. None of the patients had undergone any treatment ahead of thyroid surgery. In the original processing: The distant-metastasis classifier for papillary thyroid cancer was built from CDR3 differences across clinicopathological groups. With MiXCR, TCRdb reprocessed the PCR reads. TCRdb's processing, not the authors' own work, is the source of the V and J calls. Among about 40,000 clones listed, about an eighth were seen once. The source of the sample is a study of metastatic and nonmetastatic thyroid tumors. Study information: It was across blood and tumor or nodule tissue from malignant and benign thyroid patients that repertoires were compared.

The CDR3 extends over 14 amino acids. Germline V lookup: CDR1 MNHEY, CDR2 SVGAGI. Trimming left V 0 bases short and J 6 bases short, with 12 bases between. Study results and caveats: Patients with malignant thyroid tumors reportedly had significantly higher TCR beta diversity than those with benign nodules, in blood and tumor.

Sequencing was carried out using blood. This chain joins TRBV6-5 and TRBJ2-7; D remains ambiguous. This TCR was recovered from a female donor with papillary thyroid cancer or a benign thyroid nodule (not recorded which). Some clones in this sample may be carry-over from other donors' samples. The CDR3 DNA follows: TGTGCCAGCAGTTACTCGAATACCATACCCGAGCAGTACTTC. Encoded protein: CASSYSNTIPEQYF.